One sample yielded the 25 T cell receptor beta chains listed below, sequenced in a study of T cells in Graves' hyperthyroidism and ophthalmopathy. It was RNA transcripts that yielded the amplified TCR beta CDR3 regions. The HTBI primer set served for first-round RT-PCR of the TCR CDR3. TCRdb passed the multiplex PCR reads through MiXCR, listing each CDR3 protein once. Of some 510,000 distinct CDR3 sequences listed, around 21% are singletons. The sequencing sample was made of blood. These receptors were taken from a man aged 18 to 35 with Graves' hyperthyroidism.

The rearrangement uses TRBV28 and TRBJ2-5; D unresolved. The V gene's germline CDR1 is MDHEN and CDR2 SYDVKM. Trimming left V 6 bases short and J 1 base short, with 15 bases between. The length of the CDR3 is 15 residues. This CDR3 is CASREWQAPQETQYF. The CDR3 DNA sequence: TGTGCCAGCAGGGAATGGCAGGCCCCCCAAGAGACCCAGTACTTC.

This clonotype was seen more than once but under ten times. This chain connects TRBV2 to TRBJ2-7; TRBD2 is a possible D gene (5 bases). V was clipped by 8 bases and J by 5 bases, with 10 bases between them. Germline V gene lookup returns CDR1 SNHLY and CDR2 FYNNEI. This CDR3 has 11 amino acids. The CDR3 loop reads CASRGINEQYF. The CDR3 DNA reads as TGTGCCAGCCGAGGGATTAACGAGCAGTACTTC.

The genes are TRBV7-9 and TRBJ2-7; D remains ambiguous. Trimming cost V 5 bases and J 6 bases, with 11 bases left between them. Germline assignment: CDR1 SEHNR and CDR2 FQNEAQ (reference sequence). This CDR3 has 12 amino acids. In DNA form, the CDR3 reads TGTGCCAGCAGCCCCCCCCCCTCCGAGCAGTACTTC. Amino acid sequence: CASSPPPSEQYF.

This clonotype has at least ten counts. The V and J genes are TRBV6-1 and TRBJ1-5; 8 positions match TRBD1. The CDR3 is made up of 16 amino acids. Per the germline V gene, CDR1 is MNHNS and CDR2 is SASEGT. After removal of 2 bases from V and 7 bases from J, the junction contained 10 bases not matched to a gene. The CDR3, as DNA: TGTGCCAGCAGTGAATGGGAAGGACAGGGCGGACAGCCCCAGCATTTT. Amino acid sequence: CASSEWEGQGGQPQHF.

The table lists this clonotype with many counts. The genes are TRBV6-1 and TRBJ1-1; D is ambiguous. In germline, CDR1 is MNHNS, CDR2 SASEGT. The CDR3 sequence is 16 residues long. V was clipped by 6 bases and J by 1 base, with 18 bases between them. The CDR3 region has the DNA TGTGCCAGCAGAGGCGCGACAACCATCCCGAACACTGAAGCTTTCTTT. This translates into CASRGATTIPNTEAFF.

This clonotype was detected a few times. The chain links TRBV6-5 to TRBJ2-5, with TRBD2 matching 9 bases. V was clipped by 2 bases and J by 7 bases; unmatched bases: 11. Germline V lookup: CDR1 MNHEY, CDR2 SVGAGI. CDR3 length: 16 residues. CDR3 in DNA: TGTGCCAGCAGTTACAGTTCGCTAGCGGGGCCCGGGACCCAGTACTTC. The encoded protein is CASSYSSLAGPGTQYF.

The chain carries TRBV20-1 and TRBJ1-5, with D possibly TRBD1 on 6 matching bases. Germline CDR1 is DFQATT and CDR2 is SNEGSKA (reference sequence). CDR3 length equals 15 residues. V lost 0 bases and J lost 3, with 12 bases in between. In DNA form, the CDR3 reads TGCAGTGCTAGAGATCTCGGACAGTCCAATCAGCCCCAGCATTTT. Translation: CSARDLGQSNQPQHF.

Ten or more counts support this clonotype. The genes are TRBV15 and TRBJ1-2, with unresolved D. The CDR3 totals 14 residues. CDR1 and CDR2 (germline): LNHNV, YYDKDF (reference sequence). Trimming pared 0 bases from V and 4 bases from J, leaving 9 bases between. The chain's CDR3 is CATSRDPAAYGYTF. The DNA of the CDR3 is TGTGCCACCAGCAGAGATCCGGCAGCCTATGGCTACACCTTC.

In this sample, this clonotype turned up many times. V gene TRBV6-1 combines with J gene TRBJ1-2; TRBD1 is a possible D gene (5 bases). Germline V CDR1 and CDR2: MNHNS, SASEGT. The CDR3 has 12 residues. Trimming shortened V by 4 bases and J by 7 bases, and 10 bases separated the two germline ends. The CDR3 coding sequence is TGTGCCAGCAGTGTCAGGCAGGGTGGCTACACCTTC. Protein product: CASSVRQGGYTF.

This clonotype was recorded many times. The V call is TRBV28, the J call TRBJ1-1, with D uncertain. V lost 0 bases and J lost 0, with 5 bases in between. In germline, CDR1 is MDHEN, CDR2 SYDVKM. This CDR3 region has 14 residues. The CDR3 DNA sequence: TGTGCCAGCAGTTTATGGAAGGTGAACACTGAAGCTTTCTTT. It is translated as CASSLWKVNTEAFF.

This clonotype was seen only once. The chain is built from TRBV5-1 and TRBJ2-7; 8 bases line up with TRBD1. The CDR3 runs 15 residues. J was trimmed by 6 bases and V by 4 bases; bases with no gene match: 12. Germline lookup yields CDR1 SGHRS and CDR2 YFSETQ. CDR3 sequence (DNA): TGCGCCAGCAGCCTCACGGGGACAGGTCCGGGCGAGCAGTACTTC. Protein sequence: CASSLTGTGPGEQYF. Using reference TRBV5-1 and TRBJ2-7 for the parts outside the CDR3, the full variable domain is KAGVTQTPRYLIKTRGQQVTLSCSPISGHRSVSWYQQTPGQGLQFLFEYFSETQRNKGNFPGRFSGRQFSNSRSEMNVSTLELGDSALYLCASSLTGTGPGEQYFGPGTRLTVT.

This clonotype was seen many times. This chain joins TRBV7-8 and TRBJ2-5; 9 positions match TRBD1. Germline V lookup: CDR1 SGHVS, CDR2 FQNEAQ. The J segment lost 7 bases and the V segment lost 5 bases, leaving 8 bases of the junction unmatched. CDR3 size: 14 residues. CDR3: CASSPRQGVGTQYF. The CDR3 DNA reads TGTGCCAGCAGCCCCCGACAGGGGGTTGGGACCCAGTACTTC.

The sample holds a few counts of this clonotype. This sequence joins TRBV3-1 and TRBJ2-5; D may match TRBD1 or TRBD2 (5 bases each). This CDR3 spans 15 amino acids. Germline assignment: CDR1 LGHDT and CDR2 YNNKEL (reference sequence). Trimming left V 0 bases short and J 4 bases short, with 12 bases between. CDR3 bases: TGTGCCAGCAGCCAAGATCGATGGGACGGAGAGACCCAGTACTTC. Residues: CASSQDRWDGETQYF.

This clonotype occurred many times. This rearrangement joins TRBV24-1 to TRBJ1-2, with a possible D match to TRBD1 (6 bases). The germline CDR1 and CDR2 sequences are KGHDR and SFDVKD. Trimming took off 5 bases at V and 8 bases at J, with 11 bases between the two ends. The CDR3 totals 12 residues. CDR3 sequence: CATSATGSGYTF. CDR3 coding DNA: TGTGCCACCAGTGCTACAGGGAGCGGCTACACCTTC.

Written as DNA, the CDR3 is TGCAGTGCCCGGGGATGGCGCAATCAGCCCCAGCATTTT. Translating it yields CSARGWRNQPQHF. V gene TRBV20-1 combines with J gene TRBJ1-5; no clear D gene. The ends were cut back, 6 bases at V and 2 bases at J, with 11 bases in the middle. The CDR3 sequence is 13 residues long. CDR1 is DFQATT and CDR2 is SNEGSKA in the germline V gene (reference sequence).

This clonotype was observed a handful of times. The V and J genes are TRBV6-1 and TRBJ2-5; TRBD2 matches 12 bases. The germline gives CDR1 MNHNS, CDR2 SASEGT. The CDR3 is made up of 16 amino acids. V gave up 4 bases and J gave up 1 base; unmatched junction bases: 4. The CDR3 is CASSGLAGVTQETQYF. Here the CDR3 DNA reads TGTGCCAGCAGTGGACTAGCGGGGGTAACCCAAGAGACCCAGTACTTC.

CDR3 nucleotides: TGTGCCAGCAGTTTTAGCGTCGGGGTTCAGCCCCAGCATTTT. It specifies CASSFSVGVQPQHF. The chain is built from TRBV12-3 or TRBV12-4 and TRBJ1-5; D is unresolved. The CDR3 has 14 amino acids. The V gene lost 3 bases and the J gene lost 6 bases, with 12 bases spanning the gap.

This clonotype has ten or more counts. Given a much more abundant clone one base away, this may be a read error. The chain employs TRBV12-3 or TRBV12-4 and TRBJ1-5, with unresolved D. CDR3 length: 13 amino acids. CDR3: CASSLNLNQLQHF. The CDR3 DNA reads as TGTGCCAGCAGTTTAAACCTTAATCAGCTCCAGCATTTT.

Many counts were recorded for this clonotype. V is TRBV27 and J is TRBJ2-7; D not certain. The germline V gene encodes CDR1 MNHEY and CDR2 SMNVEV (reference sequence). Trimming removed 5 bases at V and 5 bases at J, with 13 bases between. The CDR3 is 13 amino acids. The CDR3, as DNA: TGTGCCAGCAGTCCGCCTAACACGGACGAGCAGTACTTC. Encoded protein: CASSPPNTDEQYF.

This rearrangement joins TRBV13 to TRBJ1-2, with a weak D call TRBD1 (6 bases). The CDR3 runs 13 residues. The V end lost 7 bases, the J end lost 3 bases, and 12 bases lay between the germline ends. CDR1 and CDR2 (germline): PRHDT, FYEKMQ (reference sequence). CDR3 amino acids: CASTSAGDYGYTF. The CDR3 DNA sequence: TGTGCCAGCACCTCGGCAGGGGACTATGGCTACACCTTC. Full variable domain (outside the CDR3, taken from reference TRBV13 and TRBJ1-2): AAGVIQSPRHLIKEKRETATLKCYPIPRHDTVYWYQQGPGQDPQFLISFYEKMQSDKGSIPDRFSAQQFSDYHSELNMSSLELGDSALYFCASTSAGDYGYTFGSGTRLTVV.

Regarding this clonotype: This may be a read error, as it is one base from a much larger clone. The chain couples TRBV28 to TRBJ2-5, with 10 positions matching TRBD1. The CDR3 has 15 residues. Germline-derived CDR1 and CDR2 are MDHEN and SYDVKM. CDR3 nucleotides: TGTACCAGCAGTTTATTCGGGACAGGGGAGGGGACCCAGTACTTC. It translates to CTSSLFGTGEGTQYF.

This clonotype was counted many times. J is TRBJ1-2 and V is TRBV13; 8 nucleotides line up with TRBD1. J gave up 8 bases and V 3 bases, and 8 bases lay outside the gene matches. Germline CDR1 and CDR2: PRHDT and FYEKMQ (reference sequence). This CDR3 is 14 amino acids long. Here the CDR3 DNA reads TGTGCCAGCAGCTTCCCAGGACAGGGATGGGGCTACACCTTC. Its translation is CASSFPGQGWGYTF.

This clonotype was picked up a small number of times. This sequence joins TRBV20-1 and TRBJ2-4; the D is unclear. The germline V gene encodes CDR1 DFQATT and CDR2 SNEGSKA (reference sequence). The V end lost 3 bases, the J end lost 2 bases, and 5 bases lay between the germline ends. CDR3 length: 12 amino acids. This CDR3 reads CSASEPKNIQYF. As DNA, the CDR3 is TGCAGTGCTAGCGAACCCAAAAACATTCAGTACTTC.

This clonotype was detected only a few times. The chain links TRBV4-1 to TRBJ1-5, with TRBD1 identical over 9 bases. Trimming at V came to 2 bases and at J to 1 base, leaving 3 bases not matched to a gene. Germline V gives CDR1 MGHRA, CDR2 YSYEKL. This CDR3 is 16 amino acids long. As DNA, the CDR3 is TGCGCCAGCAGCCAACCGACAGGGGGAAGCAATCAGCCCCAGCATTTT. Residues: CASSQPTGGSNQPQHF.

In the case of this clonotype: This may arise from a read error, as a much more abundant clone is one base away. V and J are TRBV30 and TRBJ1-2; 7 nucleotides agree with TRBD1. There are 11 residues in the CDR3. Germline-derived CDR1 and CDR2 are GTSNPN and SVGIG (reference sequence). V lost 5 bases to trimming and J lost 9 bases; unmatched junction nucleotides: 6. DNA for the CDR3: TGTGCCTGGGAGACAGGGAAGAGCTACACCTTC. Protein product: CAWETGKSYTF.